The next 30 T cell receptor beta chains were all read from a single sample in a study of T cell repertoires in cytomegalovirus infection. These receptors' targets are unknown. Using its own MiXCR run on the reads, TCRdb lists one record per CDR3 protein. The data contain about 770,000 distinct CDR3 sequences, about 27% of them seen just once; the ten biggest clones take up around 13%. Sequences were derived from cultured CD8+ T cells from PBMCs, sampled from culture after CMV antigen stimulation. All receptors derive from a human donor in good health (CMV status not recorded). Some clones in this sample may be carry-over from other donors' samples.

This clonotype has more than one count but fewer than ten. This rearrangement joins TRBV29-1 to TRBJ2-1, with 8 nucleotides matching TRBD2. CDR3 length: 13 residues. Germline values: CDR1 SQVTM, CDR2 ANQGSEA. The ends lost 6 bases at V and 5 bases at J; junction bases unmatched: 6. The CDR3 nucleotides are TGCAGCGTCACCAGTAGCGGGGACAATGAGCAGTTCTTC. Its protein is CSVTSSGDNEQFF.

In this sample, this clonotype turned up a few times. The rearrangement links TRBV14 to TRBJ1-4, with TRBD1 matching over 8 bases. CDR1 and CDR2 from the germline V gene are SGHDN and FVKESK. The V segment lost 3 bases and the J segment 0 bases; nucleotides outside the gene matches: 3. The CDR3 spans 16 residues. The CDR3 DNA sequence: TGTGCCAGCAGCCATACAGGGGGATCAACTAATGAAAAACTGTTTTTT. Translation: CASSHTGGSTNEKLFF.

This clonotype was picked up many times. The chain recombines TRBV6-6 with TRBJ1-5; possibly TRBD1 for D (5 bases). The CDR3 covers 15 residues. V lost 0 bases to trimming and J lost 4 bases, with 10 bases between them. Germline V gene lookup returns CDR1 MNHNY and CDR2 SVGAGI (reference sequence). In DNA form, the CDR3 reads TGTGCCAGCAGTTACTCAAGACAGCCTAATCAGCCCCAGCATTTT. This encodes CASSYSRQPNQPQHF.

This clonotype was seen more than once but under ten times. The rearrangement joins TRBV6-1 to TRBJ2-7; 10 positions agree with TRBD1. Germline CDR1 MNHNS, CDR2 SASEGT. The V gene end was trimmed by 6 bases and the J gene end by 4 bases; junction bases not matched to a gene: 12. The CDR3 runs 16 residues. This CDR3 is CASSKRSRDRGYEQYV. The CDR3 DNA follows: TGTGCCAGCAGCAAAAGGTCCCGGGACAGGGGATACGAGCAGTACGTC.

V usage is TRBV6-1 and J usage is TRBJ2-1, with 12 nucleotides matching TRBD2. V was clipped by 5 bases and J by 7 bases; unmatched bases: 15. This CDR3 spans 18 amino acids. CDR1 MNHNS and CDR2 SASEGT come from the germline V gene. CDR3 loop: CASSYGQTLAGGFNEQFF. In DNA, the CDR3 is TGTGCCAGCAGTTATGGGCAGACTCTAGCGGGGGGGTTTAATGAGCAGTTCTTC.

Only a few counts were recorded for this clonotype. The chain is built from TRBV25-1 and TRBJ1-6; TRBD1 aligns across 8 bases. This CDR3 has 14 amino acids. Germline V lookup: CDR1 MGHDK, CDR2 SYGVNS. The junction had 5 bases not matched to a gene; V was cut back by 2 bases and J by 11 bases. CDR3 amino acids: CASSEQGARTPLHF. DNA for the CDR3: TGTGCCAGCAGTGAACAGGGGGCGCGGACACCCCTCCACTTT. Drawing the rest from reference TRBV25-1 and TRBJ1-6, the complete variable domain is EADIYQTPRYLVIGTGKKITLECSQTMGHDKMYWYQQDPGMELHLIHYSYGVNSTEKGDLSSESTVSRIRTEHFPLTLESARPSHTSQYLCASSEQGARTPLHFGNGTRLTVT.

The chain carries TRBV6-5 and TRBJ2-5, with 8 positions matching TRBD1. Germline loops: CDR1 MNHEY, CDR2 SVGAGI. The CDR3 spans 15 residues. The trim removed 6 bases at V and 2 bases at J, leaving 8 bases unmatched. CDR3 loop: CASRRPGQGQETQYF. The CDR3 DNA follows: TGTGCCAGCAGGCGACCAGGACAGGGACAAGAGACCCAGTACTTC.

DNA of the CDR3: TGCAGCGTAGGTTCTGACGAGCAGTACTTC. It translates to CSVGSDEQYF. The chain has TRBV29-1 and TRBJ2-7; D unresolved. This CDR3 contains 10 residues. Germline CDR1 is SQVTM and CDR2 is ANQGSEA. Between the trimmed V and J ends, which lost 6 bases and 5 bases, there was a span of 8 bases.

This clonotype was counted only a few times. The chain employs TRBV7-8 and TRBJ2-5, with D unresolved. Trimming left V 2 bases short and J 5 bases short, with 9 bases between. The length of the CDR3 is 13 residues. The germline gives CDR1 SGHVS, CDR2 FQNEAQ. The CDR3 sequence is CASSLRLTETQYF. In nucleotides, the CDR3 is TGTGCCAGCAGCTTACGATTAACGGAGACCCAGTACTTC. Combining the CDR3 with reference TRBV7-8 and TRBJ2-5 gives the whole variable domain GAGVSQSPRYKVAKRGQDVALRCDPISGHVSLFWYQQALGQGPEFLTYFQNEAQLDKSGLPSDRFFAERPEGSVSTLKIQRTQQEDSAVYLCASSLRLTETQYFGPGTRLLVL.

The chain employs TRBV5-1 and TRBJ1-2; D not resolved. The CDR3 runs 11 residues. Trimming left V 4 bases short and J 6 bases short, with 7 bases between. Germline V gene lookup returns CDR1 SGHRS and CDR2 YFSETQ. The CDR3 is CASSGDNGYTF. The CDR3 coding sequence is TGCGCCAGCAGCGGGGATAATGGCTACACCTTC.

CDR3 loop: CATSRDLGDTGELFF. CDR3 nucleotides: TGTGCCACCAGCAGAGATCTTGGGGACACCGGGGAGCTGTTTTTT. The chain joins TRBV15 to TRBJ2-2; no firm D call. The CDR3 covers 15 residues. Germline V gene lookup returns CDR1 LNHNV and CDR2 YYDKDF (reference sequence). Trimming left V 0 bases short and J 3 bases short, with 8 bases between.

This clonotype was seen a handful of times. The chain has TRBV7-6 and TRBJ2-5; 10 bases line up with TRBD1. This CDR3 is built from 15 residues. V lost 5 bases and J lost 5; bases outside the gene matches: 8. The germline CDR1 and CDR2 sequences are SGHVS and FNYEAQ. CDR3 sequence: CASSERDRGWETQYF. In nucleotides, the CDR3 is TGTGCCAGCAGCGAAAGGGACAGGGGCTGGGAGACCCAGTACTTC.

J is TRBJ2-7 and V is TRBV4-1, with 7 bases identical to TRBD1. This CDR3 is 16 amino acids long. V shed 1 base, J shed 3 bases, and the junction held 9 bases outside the gene matches. Germline CDR1 is MGHRA and CDR2 is YSYEKL. CDR3 protein: CASSQGGPTGNYEQYF. For the CDR3, the DNA is TGCGCCAGCAGCCAAGGAGGTCCGACAGGGAACTACGAGCAGTACTTC.

This clonotype was counted at least ten times. The chain combines TRBV7-3 with TRBJ2-2; D not certain. Germline V CDR1 and CDR2: SGHTA, FQGTGA. Trimming pared 1 base from V and 7 bases from J, leaving 10 bases between. The CDR3 has 14 amino acids. The CDR3 region has the DNA TGTGCCAGCAGCTTAATCGCTGGGGTCGGGGAGCTGTTTTTT. It translates to CASSLIAGVGELFF. Full variable domain (outside the CDR3, taken from reference TRBV7-3 and TRBJ2-2): GAGVSQTPSNKVTEKGKYVELRCDPISGHTALYWYRQSLGQGPEFLIYFQGTGAADDSGLPNDRFFAVRPEGSVSTLKIQRTERGDSAVYLCASSLIAGVGELFFGEGSRLTVL.

Ten or more counts support this clonotype. This chain links TRBV7-6 with TRBJ2-2; 9 nucleotides align to TRBD2. The CDR3 is 21 amino acids. The ends lost 0 bases at V and 3 bases at J; junction bases unmatched: 17. Germline lookup yields CDR1 SGHVS and CDR2 FNYEAQ. As DNA, the CDR3 is TGTGCCAGCAGCTTAGCTGAGTATCCTAGCGGGGCCGATCCGGACACCGGGGAGCTGTTTTTT. Protein product: CASSLAEYPSGADPDTGELFF.

The chain has TRBV4-1 and TRBJ2-3; tentatively, D is TRBD1 (6 bases). Trimming stripped 3 bases from V and 2 bases from J, with 12 bases between. CDR1 is MGHRA, CDR2 YSYEKL, per germline. CDR3 length equals 15 residues. The CDR3, as DNA: TGCGCCAGCAGCCACGTTCCAGGGGACACAGATACGCAGTATTTT. This sequence encodes CASSHVPGDTDTQYF.

This clonotype has a handful of counts. The V call is TRBV6-2 or TRBV6-3, the J call TRBJ2-1; 9 bases agree with TRBD2. Germline values: CDR1 MNHEY, CDR2 SVGEGT. V shed 6 bases, J shed 7 bases, and the junction held 10 bases outside the gene matches. The CDR3 is 15 residues long. The CDR3 region has the DNA TGTGCCAGCAGCCCGGCAGGACTAGCGCCTAATGAGCAGTTCTTC. This encodes CASSPAGLAPNEQFF.

This clonotype was seen many times. This chain joins TRBV7-2 and TRBJ1-5; the D is unclear. The germline CDR1 and CDR2 sequences are SGHTA and FQGNSA. Trimming took off 6 bases at V and 3 bases at J, with 12 bases between the two ends. This CDR3 has 14 amino acids. The CDR3 loop is CASSMVGINQPQHF. CDR3 coding DNA: TGTGCCAGCAGTATGGTGGGTATCAATCAGCCCCAGCATTTT.

The table lists this clonotype with a few counts. The V call is TRBV7-2, the J call TRBJ2-7; the match to TRBD1 covers 12 bases. The ends lost 5 bases at V and 5 bases at J; junction bases unmatched: 16. The CDR3 runs to 18 residues. Germline V CDR1 and CDR2: SGHTA, FQGNSA. CDR3 in DNA: TGTGCCAGCAGCCCCCTGCCGGGACAGGGGGCGAGTTTAAACGAGCAGTACTTC. It encodes CASSPLPGQGASLNEQYF.

CDR3 sequence reads: CASSWTGENEKLFF. DNA for the CDR3: TGTGCCAGCAGTTGGACAGGGGAGAATGAAAAACTGTTTTTT. The chain carries TRBV6-2 or TRBV6-3 and TRBJ1-4; 9 bases agree with TRBD1. The V segment lost 4 bases and the J segment 5 bases; nucleotides outside the gene matches: 2. The CDR3 runs to 14 residues. Germline assignment: CDR1 MNHEY and CDR2 SVGEGT.

This clonotype was recorded a few times. V gene TRBV7-9 combines with J gene TRBJ1-4, with D uncertain. The CDR3 spans 14 residues. Germline CDR1 reads SEHNR; CDR2 reads FQNEAQ (reference sequence). Trimming shortened V by 5 bases and J by 7 bases, and 14 bases separated the two germline ends. In nucleotides, the CDR3 is TGTGCCAGCAGCCCACGAGTAACGGGTGAAAAACTGTTTTTT. This translates into CASSPRVTGEKLFF.

Only a few counts were recorded for this clonotype. The chain combines TRBV5-8 with TRBJ1-1, with 9 bases that match TRBD1. From germline, CDR1 is SGHTS and CDR2 YDEGEE. The CDR3 is 16 amino acids. With V trimmed by 0 bases and J by 0 bases, 3 bases remained unmatched. In DNA form, the CDR3 reads TGTGCCAGCAGCTTGGGTACAGGGGGCCTGAACACTGAAGCTTTCTTT. Translation: CASSLGTGGLNTEAFF.

This clonotype was seen repeatedly, ten times or more. The chain combines TRBV7-2 with TRBJ1-2, with TRBD1 as a possible D gene (6 bases). Germline values: CDR1 SGHTA, CDR2 FQGNSA. V was clipped by 5 bases and J by 4 bases, with 17 bases between them. The CDR3 is 15 amino acids. The CDR3 loop reads CASSVEQGRGYGYTF. CDR3 DNA: TGTGCCAGCAGCGTAGAACAGGGAAGAGGCTATGGCTACACCTTC. Full variable domain (outside the CDR3, taken from reference TRBV7-2 and TRBJ1-2): GAGVSQSPSNKVTEKGKDVELRCDPISGHTALYWYRQSLGQGLEFLIYFQGNSAPDKSGLPSDRFSAERTGGSVSTLTIQRTQQEDSAVYLCASSVEQGRGYGYTFGSGTRLTVV.

This rearrangement joins TRBV5-4 to TRBJ2-1, with D uncertain. The CDR3 contains 12 residues. Germline V gene lookup returns CDR1 SGHNT and CDR2 YYREEE (reference sequence). V lost 6 bases and J lost 7, with 11 bases in between. The CDR3 sequence: CASIGEHNEQFF. The CDR3 DNA sequence: TGTGCCAGCATCGGAGAACATAATGAGCAGTTCTTC.

This clonotype was counted a few times. The V and J genes are TRBV27 and TRBJ1-1, with D uncertain. The CDR3 totals 13 residues. With 8 bases removed from V and 3 bases from J, the gap between germline ends came to 13 bases. The germline V gene encodes CDR1 MNHEY and CDR2 SMNVEV (reference sequence). CDR3 residues: CASGLYVDTEAFF. CDR3 bases: TGTGCCAGCGGGCTCTACGTGGACACTGAAGCTTTCTTT.

V and J are TRBV6-5 and TRBJ1-6, with no clear D. Germline V gene sequence: CDR1 MNHEY, CDR2 SVGAGI. V lost 0 bases and J lost 1, with 4 bases in between. There are 15 residues in the CDR3. The CDR3 DNA reads as TGTGCCAGCAGTTACTCTCGGTCCTATAATTCACCCCTCCACTTT. Translating gives CASSYSRSYNSPLHF.

Points on this clonotype: One end of the junction fails to match germline, which may point to a read error. The chain carries TRBV6-5 and TRBJ2-2, with 14 bases identical to TRBD2. This CDR3 has 17 amino acids. The V gene's germline CDR1 is MNHEY and CDR2 SVGAGI. CDR3 in DNA: TGTGCCAGCAGTCCCGGACTAGCGGGGGGCGGGGCCGGGAAGCTGTTTTTT. Translated: CASSPGLAGGGAGKLFF.

The genes are TRBV15 and TRBJ1-2; D is uncertain. The germline V gene has CDR1 LNHNV and CDR2 YYDKDF (reference sequence). This CDR3 is 14 amino acids long. Trimming removed 6 bases from V and 4 bases from J, with 15 bases in between. CDR3 residues: CATRPPEGGYGYTF. CDR3 sequence (DNA): TGTGCCACCAGGCCCCCCGAGGGCGGCTATGGCTACACCTTC.

This clonotype was observed a few times. The V call is TRBV27, the J call TRBJ2-1, with 8 nucleotides matching TRBD1. Trimming at V came to 1 base and at J to 0 bases, leaving 2 bases not matched to a gene. This CDR3 is 16 amino acids long. Germline-derived CDR1 and CDR2 are MNHEY and SMNVEV (reference sequence). As DNA, the CDR3 is TGTGCCAGCAGTTTATGGACAGGGAGCTCCTACAATGAGCAGTTCTTC. Encoded protein: CASSLWTGSSYNEQFF.

The chain couples TRBV7-9 to TRBJ1-2; TRBD1 aligns across 9 bases. Germline CDR1 SEHNR, CDR2 FQNEAQ (reference sequence). Trimming took 2 bases from V and 2 from J; bases not matched to a gene: 3. This CDR3 contains 15 residues. The CDR3 coding sequence is TGTGCCAGCAGCTTAAATGACAGGGGGAACTATGGCTACACCTTC. Protein: CASSLNDRGNYGYTF.